A single sample gave rise to the 25 T cell receptor beta chains below, sequenced in a study of CD8 T cells in ankylosing spondylitis. General study results and limits: Characteristic, it appeared, of ankylosing spondylitis blood was a TCR beta motif of roughly eight highly homologous variants.

TCRdb itself ran the 5' RACE reads through MiXCR, one entry per CDR3 protein. This sample carries hundreds of thousands of distinct CDR3 sequences, about 16% of them seen once, and the ten largest clones take 42%. What these receptors recognize is not known. The sequenced sample was blood, either unsorted or a sorted T cell fraction (not recorded which). The source of these receptors is a male donor with ankylosing spondylitis.

The V call is TRBV28, the J call TRBJ2-1; D remains ambiguous. The length of the CDR3 is 11 residues. Germline V lookup: CDR1 MDHEN, CDR2 SYDVKM. V was cut by 3 bases and J by 9 bases, with 6 bases left in between. The CDR3: CASSFPGEQFF. The CDR3 DNA sequence: TGTGCCAGCAGTTTCCCCGGTGAGCAGTTCTTC.

The rearrangement joins TRBV20-1 to TRBJ1-1; TRBD1 matches 9 bases. CDR1 and CDR2 (germline): DFQATT, SNEGSKA (reference sequence). V trimming: 2 bases; J trimming: 0 bases; junction bases outside the gene matches: 13. The CDR3 runs to 18 residues. The CDR3 region has the DNA TGCAGTGCTAGACGTCCGGGACAGGGCCAGCTCATGAACACTGAAGCTTTCTTT. Protein sequence: CSARRPGQGQLMNTEAFF.

This clonotype was counted only a few times. J is TRBJ2-7 and V is TRBV5-1; TRBD1 matches at 7 bases. The CDR3 is 12 amino acids. Per the germline V gene, CDR1 is SGHRS and CDR2 is YFSETQ. The V segment lost 4 bases and the J segment 6 bases; nucleotides outside the gene matches: 4. The CDR3 sequence: CASSETGPEQYF. CDR3 DNA sequence: TGCGCCAGCAGCGAGACAGGGCCCGAGCAGTACTTC.

This clonotype appeared a few times. The V and J genes are TRBV6-1 and TRBJ1-4; D perhaps matches TRBD1 (6 bases). Deletions cut 0 bases from V and 5 bases from J, with 13 bases between. Germline loops: CDR1 MNHNS, CDR2 SASEGT. The CDR3 runs 16 residues. In DNA form, the CDR3 reads TGTGCCAGCAGTGAAGCGTTAGGGAGGGGGAATGAAAAACTGTTTTTT. Translating gives CASSEALGRGNEKLFF.

The J gene is TRBJ2-1, the V gene TRBV2; tentative D call: TRBD2 (5 bases). Deletions cut 7 bases from V and 0 bases from J, with 16 bases between. Germline V gene lookup returns CDR1 SNHLY and CDR2 FYNNEI. The CDR3 consists of 16 residues. The CDR3 spells CASTPDLLSSYNEQFF. As DNA, the CDR3 is TGTGCCAGCACCCCGGACTTACTAAGCTCCTACAATGAGCAGTTCTTC.

This clonotype was counted many times. The chain is built from TRBV12-3 or TRBV12-4 and TRBJ2-5; D perhaps matches TRBD2 (7 bases). This CDR3 is built from 12 residues. Trimming took off 11 bases at V and 4 bases at J, with 14 bases between the two ends. CDR3 DNA sequence: TGTGCCGTGGGGGGGGGCGGAGAGACCCAGTACTTC. Amino acid sequence: CAVGGGGETQYF.

V gene TRBV30 combines with J gene TRBJ2-7; the match to TRBD1 covers 9 bases. V lost 2 bases, J lost 5 bases, and 7 bases stayed unmatched. Per germline, CDR1 GTSNPN and CDR2 SVGIG (reference sequence). The CDR3 length is 14 residues. For the CDR3, the DNA is TGTGCCTGGAGTTCCGGGACAGGGTATCACGAGCAGTACTTC. This encodes CAWSSGTGYHEQYF.

J is TRBJ2-1 and V is TRBV20-1; D gene ambiguous. Germline V gene sequence: CDR1 DFQATT, CDR2 SNEGSKA (reference sequence). The CDR3 runs 15 residues. V gave up 3 bases and J gave up 0 bases, with 12 bases separating them. This CDR3 reads CSARSEPNSYNEQFF. The DNA for the CDR3 is TGCAGTGCTAGGTCTGAGCCCAACTCCTACAATGAGCAGTTCTTC.

The table lists this clonotype with many counts. The rearrangement links TRBV12-3 or TRBV12-4 to TRBJ1-5; perhaps TRBD1 as D (6 bases). Trimming cost V 7 bases and J 4 bases, with 11 bases left between them. The CDR3 extends over 13 amino acids. The CDR3 nucleotides read TGTGCCAGCAATACAGGGTGGAATCAGCCCCAGCATTTT. Its translation: CASNTGWNQPQHF.

The DNA for the CDR3 is TGTGCCAGCAGCATACCTGCGGGGTACGAGCAGTACTTC. It translates to CASSIPAGYEQYF. The rearrangement links TRBV7-9 to TRBJ2-7, with a tentative D call TRBD2 (6 bases). Trimming shortened V by 5 bases and J by 4 bases, and 12 bases separated the two germline ends. This CDR3 region has 13 residues. Germline loops: CDR1 SEHNR, CDR2 FQNEAQ (reference sequence).

The chain joins TRBV28 to TRBJ1-2, with 7 positions matching TRBD1. J lost 8 bases, V lost 6 bases, and 15 bases had no gene match. The CDR3 contains 15 residues. CDR1 is MDHEN, CDR2 SYDVKM, per germline. CDR3 in amino acids: CASSEDRLERRGYTF. In DNA form, the CDR3 reads TGTGCCAGCAGCGAGGACAGGCTTGAGCGGCGGGGCTACACCTTC.

This clonotype has ten or more counts. CDR3 protein: CATSDGGDTYEQYF. In DNA, the CDR3 is TGTGCCACCAGTGACGGGGGGGACACCTACGAGCAGTACTTC. The V gene is TRBV24-1, the J gene TRBJ2-7; 8 bases agree with TRBD2. The CDR3 consists of 14 residues. Trimming took 4 bases from V and 2 from J; bases not matched to a gene: 3. Germline-derived CDR1 and CDR2 are KGHDR and SFDVKD.

This clonotype was counted only a few times. The chain has TRBV6-1 and TRBJ1-5, with unresolved D. V was pared by 0 bases and J by 4 bases, with 16 bases between. The CDR3 has 17 residues. From germline, CDR1 is MNHNS and CDR2 SASEGT. The CDR3: CASSEASAVAGNQPQHF. The CDR3 DNA follows: TGTGCCAGCAGTGAAGCGAGTGCAGTCGCAGGAAATCAGCCCCAGCATTTT.

This clonotype was observed a handful of times. The genes are TRBV4-3 and TRBJ2-1, with D possibly matching TRBD1 (6 bases). Germline V gene lookup returns CDR1 LGHNA and CDR2 YSLEER. V was clipped by 1 base and J by 2 bases, with 12 bases between them. The CDR3 has 16 residues. The CDR3 DNA is TGCGCCAGCAGCCAAGTAGGGACATTCCCCTACAATGAGCAGTTCTTC. Amino acid sequence: CASSQVGTFPYNEQFF.

This clonotype appeared a few times. The V and J genes are TRBV18 and TRBJ1-1, with unresolved D. Germline V lookup: CDR1 KGHSH, CDR2 LQKENI. The V end was cut by 0 bases, the J end by 0 bases, with 11 bases between. This CDR3 region has 16 residues. The DNA of the CDR3 is TGTGCCAGCTCACCACCCCACGAGGTTCTGAACACTGAAGCTTTCTTT. Translating gives CASSPPHEVLNTEAFF.

CDR3 bases: TGTGCCAGCAGCCGCCGGACTAGCGAGGACCAAGAGACCCAGTACTTC. It is translated as CASSRRTSEDQETQYF. This chain connects TRBV11-2 to TRBJ2-5; 9 bases agree with TRBD2. The CDR3 covers 16 residues. Per the germline V gene, CDR1 is SGHAT and CDR2 is FQNNGV. V shed 5 bases, J shed 0 bases, and the junction held 7 bases outside the gene matches.

There are a few counts of this clonotype. This chain links TRBV27 with TRBJ1-6, with a tentative D call TRBD1 (6 bases). The CDR3 covers 15 residues. Trimming cost V 5 bases and J 10 bases, with 18 bases left between them. Germline-derived CDR1 and CDR2 are MNHEY and SMNVEV (reference sequence). The CDR3 region has the DNA TGTGCCAGCAGTCCACGGACAGAAGGTTTGTCACCCCTCCACTTT. It is translated as CASSPRTEGLSPLHF.

This clonotype showed up just a few times. This chain joins TRBV21-1 and TRBJ1-5; TRBD1 is the table's D call, not checked against the DNA. TRBV21-1 is assigned pseudogene status. This CDR3 is built from 14 residues. CDR3 protein: CASTEGQGDKPQHF. DNA of the CDR3: TGTGCCAGCACCGAAGGGCAGGGCGATAAACCCCAGCATTTT.

A few counts support this clonotype. The chain carries TRBV7-9 and TRBJ2-1, with D perhaps TRBD1 or TRBD2 (6 bases each). This CDR3 region has 15 residues. The germline gives CDR1 SEHNR, CDR2 FQNEAQ (reference sequence). V gave up 7 bases and J gave up 5 bases, with 18 bases separating them. The CDR3 spells CASMPVGGQDNEQFF. CDR3 DNA sequence: TGTGCCAGCATGCCCGTAGGGGGGCAGGACAATGAGCAGTTCTTC.

This chain links TRBV5-6 with TRBJ2-3, with D perhaps matching TRBD1 (8 bases). Between the trimmed V and J ends, which lost 0 bases and 2 bases, there was a span of 22 bases. The CDR3 is made up of 19 amino acids. Germline V gene sequence: CDR1 SGHDT, CDR2 YYEEEE. CDR3 DNA: TGTGCCAGCAGCTTGGGCCTAGCGGTCCAGGGGGCCCCCACAGATACGCAGTATTTT. Translated: CASSLGLAVQGAPTDTQYF.

The CDR3, as DNA: TGTGCCAGCAGTCAAACAGGGGTCACCTACGAGCAGTACTTC. Translated, it gives CASSQTGVTYEQYF. The J gene is TRBJ2-7, the V gene TRBV9; 7 nucleotides line up with TRBD1. CDR1 is SGDLS, CDR2 YYNGEE, per germline. V lost 5 bases and J lost 2; bases outside the gene matches: 7. There are 14 residues in the CDR3.

This clonotype was seen more than once but under ten times. This sequence joins TRBV9 and TRBJ2-3; 12 bases agree with TRBD2. Losses at the gene ends were 4 bases for V and 4 bases for J; bases not matched to a gene: 4. Germline V CDR1 and CDR2: SGDLS, YYNGEE. There are 15 residues in the CDR3. The CDR3 here is CASSPSGGAPDTQYF. CDR3 coding DNA: TGTGCCAGCAGCCCTAGCGGGGGGGCCCCAGATACGCAGTATTTT.

This clonotype was recorded at least ten times. The genes are TRBV3-1 and TRBJ2-2; D uncertain. The CDR3 is 13 amino acids. CDR1 is LGHDT, CDR2 YNNKEL, per germline (reference sequence). Trimming stripped 3 bases from V and 9 bases from J, with 11 bases between. CDR3 in amino acids: CASSHPLGRELFF. CDR3 in DNA: TGTGCCAGCAGCCACCCCCTCGGCCGGGAGCTGTTTTTT.

V is TRBV7-9 and J is TRBJ1-1; D may be TRBD1 (6 bases). Trimming shortened V by 5 bases and J by 8 bases, and 15 bases separated the two germline ends. In germline, CDR1 is SEHNR, CDR2 FQNEAQ (reference sequence). CDR3 length: 13 residues. The CDR3 DNA reads as TGTGCCAGCAGCAAGAAGGGGGACCTAGAAGCTTTCTTT. Translated: CASSKKGDLEAFF.

The chain links TRBV7-8 to TRBJ2-3, with D possibly being TRBD1 (6 bases). CDR1 and CDR2 from the germline V gene are SGHVS and FQNEAQ. The V end was cut by 2 bases, the J end by 3 bases, with 21 bases between. This CDR3 is built from 18 residues. For the CDR3, the DNA is TGTGCCAGCAGCTTACTTAGACCCGACAGGTTCCGGACAGATACGCAGTATTTT. It translates to CASSLLRPDRFRTDTQYF.